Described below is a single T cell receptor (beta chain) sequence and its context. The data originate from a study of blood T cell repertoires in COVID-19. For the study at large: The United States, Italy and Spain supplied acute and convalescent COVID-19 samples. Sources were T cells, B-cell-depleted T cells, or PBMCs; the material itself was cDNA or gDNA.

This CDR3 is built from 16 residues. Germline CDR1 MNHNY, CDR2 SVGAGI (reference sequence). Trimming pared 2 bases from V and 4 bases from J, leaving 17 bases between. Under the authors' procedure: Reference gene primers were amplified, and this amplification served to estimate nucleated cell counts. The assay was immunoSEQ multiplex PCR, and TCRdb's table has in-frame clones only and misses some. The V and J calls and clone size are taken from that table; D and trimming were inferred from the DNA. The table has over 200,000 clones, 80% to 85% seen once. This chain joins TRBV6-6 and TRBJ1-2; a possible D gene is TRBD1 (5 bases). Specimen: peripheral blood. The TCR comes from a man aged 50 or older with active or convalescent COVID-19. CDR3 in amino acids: CASSYTRGRDGYGYTF. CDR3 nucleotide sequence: TGTGCCAGCAGTTACACCCGGGGGAGGGACGGCTATGGCTACACCTTC.